The rows below give T cell receptor beta chains drawn from one sample of a study of T-cell reconstitution after alpha-beta-depleted transplantation in children. Each CDR3 protein gets one entry after TCRdb re-called the PCR reads with MiXCR. Of hundreds of thousands of distinct CDR3 sequences listed, about 12% were seen once; the top ten hold around 0.8%. The specimen was PBMCs, collected before TCRalphabeta/CD19-depleted stem cell transplant. The receptors derive from a girl aged 2 to 9 with congenital amegakaryocytic thrombocytopenia, due to receive a stem cell transplant. CDR3s include the opening cysteine and the closing phenylalanine or tryptophan. A D gene is named only where the DNA matches it firmly. Clone size is given for some rows only: seen once, a few or many times, or a class if the clone is expanded.

j_gene: TRBJ2-2
v_gene: TRBV7-2
d_gene: -
abundance: many
len: 14
CDR3nt: TGTGCCAGCAGCTTAGTTTTGGATTCCGGGGAGCTGTTTTTT
CDR3aa: CASSLVLDSGELFF

j_gene: TRBJ1-1
v_gene: TRBV20-1
d_gene: -
abundance: many
len: 16
CDR3nt: TGCAGTGCTAGAGATTTTAGGCGGACGGAGAACACTGAAGCTTTCTTT
CDR3aa: CSARDFRRTENTEAFF

j_gene: TRBJ1-2
v_gene: TRBV5-1
d_gene: TRBD1
abundance: -
len: 16
CDR3nt: TGCGCCAGCAGCTTGTCGGCGTCAGGGGGCAACTATGGCTACACCTTC
CDR3aa: CASSLSASGGNYGYTF

j_gene: TRBJ1-1
v_gene: TRBV28
d_gene: TRBD1
abundance: many
len: 13
CDR3nt: TGTGCCAGCAGACAGACAGGGGGCACTGAAGCTTTCTTT
CDR3aa: CASRQTGGTEAFF

j_gene: TRBJ2-2
v_gene: TRBV2
d_gene: -
abundance: few
len: 16
CDR3nt: TGTGCCAGCAGTTTACGGCCCCTAAATTTCGCCGGGGAGCTGTTTTTT
CDR3aa: CASSLRPLNFAGELFF

j_gene: TRBJ2-5
v_gene: TRBV10-3
d_gene: -
abundance: many
len: 12
CDR3nt: TGTGCCATCAGTGAGACGCGAGAGACCCAGTACTTC
CDR3aa: CAISETRETQYF

j_gene: TRBJ2-5
v_gene: TRBV6-5
d_gene: -
abundance: few
len: 15
CDR3nt: TGTGCCAGCAGTACCGAGCGGTACCCCCAAGAGACCCAGTACTTC
CDR3aa: CASSTERYPQETQYF

j_gene: TRBJ2-1
v_gene: TRBV7-9
d_gene: -
abundance: -
len: 16
CDR3nt: TGTGCCAGCAGCGCGATCGGGTTCAGCTCCTACAATGAGCAGTTCTTC
CDR3aa: CASSAIGFSSYNEQFF

j_gene: TRBJ2-1
v_gene: TRBV10-3
d_gene: -
abundance: few
len: 14
CDR3nt: TGTGCCATCAGTGAGGGTAAGGGATCGGATGAGCAGTTCTTC
CDR3aa: CAISEGKGSDEQFF

j_gene: TRBJ2-7
v_gene: TRBV7-2
d_gene: -
abundance: few
len: 15
CDR3nt: TGTGCCAGCAGCTTAGGCCAGTACAAATCCTACGAGCAGTACTTC
CDR3aa: CASSLGQYKSYEQYF

j_gene: TRBJ2-4
v_gene: TRBV11-2
d_gene: TRBD2
abundance: few
len: 18
CDR3nt: TGTGCCAGCAGCGGAGTGGCGGGAGGTGTAGGTTCCAAAAACATTCAGTACTTC
CDR3aa: CASSGVAGGVGSKNIQYF

j_gene: TRBJ2-7
v_gene: TRBV5-1
d_gene: TRBD2
abundance: few
len: 16
CDR3nt: TGCGCCAGCAGCCGTGACATAGCGGGCGGATTGAACGAGCAGTACTTC
CDR3aa: CASSRDIAGGLNEQYF

j_gene: TRBJ2-1
v_gene: TRBV5-1
d_gene: -
abundance: -
len: 15
CDR3nt: TGCGCCAGCGCCCCCCCGAACCTCGGGGCAAATGAGCAGTTCTTC
CDR3aa: CASAPPNLGANEQFF

j_gene: TRBJ2-7
v_gene: TRBV7-9
d_gene: -
abundance: -
len: 15
CDR3nt: TGTGCCAGCAGCTTAGTTTGGCAGGATCCCTTCGAGCAGTACTTC
CDR3aa: CASSLVWQDPFEQYF

j_gene: TRBJ2-7
v_gene: TRBV29-1
d_gene: TRBD1
abundance: many
len: 12
CDR3nt: TGCAGCGTTGGGGACAGGACAAACGAGCAGTACTTC
CDR3aa: CSVGDRTNEQYF

j_gene: TRBJ2-3
v_gene: TRBV6-1
d_gene: TRBD2
abundance: -
len: 16
CDR3nt: TGTGCCAGCTCCGAGACGGCTAGCGGGAGCGCAGATACGCAGTATTTT
CDR3aa: CASSETASGSADTQYF

j_gene: TRBJ2-1
v_gene: TRBV7-8
d_gene: -
abundance: -
len: 14
CDR3nt: TGTGCCAGCAGCCAGCTCAGGAGGGCCAATGAGCAGTTCTTC
CDR3aa: CASSQLRRANEQFF